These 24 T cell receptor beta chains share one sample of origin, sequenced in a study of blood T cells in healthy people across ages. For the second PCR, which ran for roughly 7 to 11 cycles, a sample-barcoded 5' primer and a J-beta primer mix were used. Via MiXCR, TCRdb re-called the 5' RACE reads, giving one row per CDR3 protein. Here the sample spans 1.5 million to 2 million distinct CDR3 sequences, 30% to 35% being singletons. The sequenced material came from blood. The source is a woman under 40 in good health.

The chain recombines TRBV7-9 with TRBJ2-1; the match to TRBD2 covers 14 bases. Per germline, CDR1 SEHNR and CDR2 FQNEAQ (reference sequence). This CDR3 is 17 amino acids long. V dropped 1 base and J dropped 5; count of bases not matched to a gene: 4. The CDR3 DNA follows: TGTGCCAGCAGCTTAGTCGGGGGACTAGCGGGAGACAATGAGCAGTTCTTC. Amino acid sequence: CASSLVGGLAGDNEQFF.

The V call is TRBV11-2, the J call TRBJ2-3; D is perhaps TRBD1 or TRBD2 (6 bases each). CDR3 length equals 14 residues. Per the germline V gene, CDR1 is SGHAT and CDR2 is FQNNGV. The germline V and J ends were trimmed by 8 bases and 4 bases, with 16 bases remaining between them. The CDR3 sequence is CASGGGVIADTQYF. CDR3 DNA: TGTGCCAGCGGAGGGGGAGTAATCGCAGATACGCAGTATTTT.

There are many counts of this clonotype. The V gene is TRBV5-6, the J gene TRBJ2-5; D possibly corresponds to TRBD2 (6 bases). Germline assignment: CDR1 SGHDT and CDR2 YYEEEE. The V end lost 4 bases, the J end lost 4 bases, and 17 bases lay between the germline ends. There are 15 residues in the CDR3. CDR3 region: CASSASALGGETQYF. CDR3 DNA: TGTGCCAGCAGCGCTAGCGCATTGGGGGGAGAGACCCAGTACTTC. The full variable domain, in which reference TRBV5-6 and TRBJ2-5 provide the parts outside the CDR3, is DAGVTQSPTHLIKTRGQQVTLRCSPKSGHDTVSWYQQALGQGPQFIFQYYEEEERQRGNFPDRFSGHQFPNYSSELNVNALLLGDSALYLCASSASALGGETQYFGPGTRLLVL.

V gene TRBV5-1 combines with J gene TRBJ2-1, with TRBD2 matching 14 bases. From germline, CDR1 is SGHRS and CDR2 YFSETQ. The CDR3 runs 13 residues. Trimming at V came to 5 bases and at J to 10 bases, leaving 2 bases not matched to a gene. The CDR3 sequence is CASRGTSGREQFF. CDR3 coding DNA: TGCGCCAGCAGGGGGACTAGCGGGAGAGAGCAGTTCTTC.

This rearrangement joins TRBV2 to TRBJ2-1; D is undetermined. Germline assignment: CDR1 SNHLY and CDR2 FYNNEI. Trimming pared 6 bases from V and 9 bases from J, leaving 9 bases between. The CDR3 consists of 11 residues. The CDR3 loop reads CASRSNGEQFF. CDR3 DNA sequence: TGTGCCAGCAGGTCTAATGGTGAGCAGTTCTTC.

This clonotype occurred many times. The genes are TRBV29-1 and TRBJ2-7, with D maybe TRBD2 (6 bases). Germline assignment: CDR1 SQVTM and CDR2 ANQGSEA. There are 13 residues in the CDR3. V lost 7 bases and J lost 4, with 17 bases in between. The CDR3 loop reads CSASGTHTYEQYF. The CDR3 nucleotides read TGCAGCGCCTCCGGGACTCACACTTACGAGCAGTACTTC.

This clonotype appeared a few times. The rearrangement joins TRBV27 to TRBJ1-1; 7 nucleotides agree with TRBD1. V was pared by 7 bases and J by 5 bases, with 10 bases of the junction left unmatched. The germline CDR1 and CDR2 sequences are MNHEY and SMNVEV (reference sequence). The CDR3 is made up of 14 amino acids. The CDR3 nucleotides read TGTGCCAGCAATCAGGACAGGTCGAGGACTGAAGCTTTCTTT. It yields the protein CASNQDRSRTEAFF.

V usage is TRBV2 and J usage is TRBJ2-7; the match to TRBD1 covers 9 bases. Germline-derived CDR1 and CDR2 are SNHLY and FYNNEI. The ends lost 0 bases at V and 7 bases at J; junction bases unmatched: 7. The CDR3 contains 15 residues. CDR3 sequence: CASSEAAGQGGEQYF. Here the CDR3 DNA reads TGTGCCAGCAGTGAAGCTGCGGGACAGGGCGGAGAGCAGTACTTC.

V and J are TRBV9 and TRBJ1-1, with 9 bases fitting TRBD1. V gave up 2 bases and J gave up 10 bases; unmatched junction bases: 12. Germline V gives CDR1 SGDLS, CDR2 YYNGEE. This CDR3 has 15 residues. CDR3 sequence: CASSVQDRGTSGAFF. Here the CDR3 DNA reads TGTGCCAGCAGCGTTCAGGACAGGGGAACGTCCGGAGCTTTCTTT.

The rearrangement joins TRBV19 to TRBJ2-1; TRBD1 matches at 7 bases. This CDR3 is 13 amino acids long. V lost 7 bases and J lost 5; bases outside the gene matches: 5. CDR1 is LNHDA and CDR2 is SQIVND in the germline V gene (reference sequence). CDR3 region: CASKSGGDNEQFF. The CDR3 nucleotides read TGTGCCAGTAAATCAGGGGGTGACAATGAGCAGTTCTTC.

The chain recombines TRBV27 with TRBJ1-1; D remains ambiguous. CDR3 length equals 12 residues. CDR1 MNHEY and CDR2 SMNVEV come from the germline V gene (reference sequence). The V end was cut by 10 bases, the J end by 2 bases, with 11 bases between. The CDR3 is CATGPLNTEAFF. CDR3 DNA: TGTGCCACCGGACCCCTAAACACTGAAGCTTTCTTT.

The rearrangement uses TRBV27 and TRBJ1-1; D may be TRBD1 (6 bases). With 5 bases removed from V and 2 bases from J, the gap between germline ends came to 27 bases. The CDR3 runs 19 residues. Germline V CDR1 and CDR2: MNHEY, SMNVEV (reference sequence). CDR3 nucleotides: TGTGCCAGCAGTCTTCTGGGAGGGGGGCCGGGAGCTACCAACACTGAAGCTTTCTTT. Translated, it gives CASSLLGGGPGATNTEAFF.

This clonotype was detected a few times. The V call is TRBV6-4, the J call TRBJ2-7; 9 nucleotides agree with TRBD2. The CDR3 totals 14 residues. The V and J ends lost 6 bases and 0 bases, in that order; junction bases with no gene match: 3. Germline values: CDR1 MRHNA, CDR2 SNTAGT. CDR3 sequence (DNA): TGTGCCAGCAGAGCGGGGGGTCGCTCCTACGAGCAGTACTTC. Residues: CASRAGGRSYEQYF.

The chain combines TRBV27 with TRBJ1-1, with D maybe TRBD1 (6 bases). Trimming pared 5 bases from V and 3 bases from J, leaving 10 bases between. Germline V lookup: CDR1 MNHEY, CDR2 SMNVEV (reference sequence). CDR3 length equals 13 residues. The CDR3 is CASSIYRDTEAFF. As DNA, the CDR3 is TGTGCCAGCAGTATTTACAGGGACACTGAAGCTTTCTTT.

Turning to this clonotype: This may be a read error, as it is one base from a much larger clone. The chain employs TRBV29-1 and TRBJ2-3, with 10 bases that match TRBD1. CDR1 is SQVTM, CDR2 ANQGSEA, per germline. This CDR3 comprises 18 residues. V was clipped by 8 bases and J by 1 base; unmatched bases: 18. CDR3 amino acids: CSPFARRDRGFGTDTQYF. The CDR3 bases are TGCAGCCCCTTCGCCCGACGGGACAGGGGCTTTGGCACAGATACGCAGTATTTT.

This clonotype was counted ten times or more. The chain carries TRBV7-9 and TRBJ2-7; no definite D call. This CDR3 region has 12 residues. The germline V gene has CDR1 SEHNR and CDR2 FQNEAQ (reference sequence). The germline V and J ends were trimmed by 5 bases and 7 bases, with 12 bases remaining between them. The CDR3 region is CASSVILGEQYF. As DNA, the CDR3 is TGTGCCAGCAGCGTCATTCTCGGGGAGCAGTACTTC.

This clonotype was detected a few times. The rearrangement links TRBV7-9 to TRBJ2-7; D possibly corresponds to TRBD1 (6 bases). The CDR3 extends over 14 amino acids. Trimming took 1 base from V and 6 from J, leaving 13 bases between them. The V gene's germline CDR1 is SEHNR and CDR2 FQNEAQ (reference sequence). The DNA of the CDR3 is TGTGCCAGCAGCTTAGTCGGCCAGGGGTCCGAGCAGTACTTC. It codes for CASSLVGQGSEQYF.

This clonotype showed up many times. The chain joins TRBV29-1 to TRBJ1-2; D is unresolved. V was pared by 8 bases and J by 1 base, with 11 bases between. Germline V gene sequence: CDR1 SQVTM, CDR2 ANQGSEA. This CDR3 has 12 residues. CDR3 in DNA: TGCAGCTCCGGAGAGGTTAACTATGGCTACACCTTC. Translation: CSSGEVNYGYTF. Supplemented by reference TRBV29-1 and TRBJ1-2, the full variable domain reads SAVISQKPSRDICQRGTSLTIQCQVDSQVTMMFWYRQQPGQSLTLIATANQGSEATYESGFVIDKFPISRPNLTFSTLTVSNMSPEDSSIYLCSSGEVNYGYTFGSGTRLTVV.

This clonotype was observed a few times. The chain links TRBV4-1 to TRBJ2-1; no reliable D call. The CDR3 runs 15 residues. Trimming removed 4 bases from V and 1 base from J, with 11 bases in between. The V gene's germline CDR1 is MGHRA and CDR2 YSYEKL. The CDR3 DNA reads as TGCGCCAGCAGCCCCACACCTCTGTCCTACAATGAGCAGTTCTTC. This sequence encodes CASSPTPLSYNEQFF.

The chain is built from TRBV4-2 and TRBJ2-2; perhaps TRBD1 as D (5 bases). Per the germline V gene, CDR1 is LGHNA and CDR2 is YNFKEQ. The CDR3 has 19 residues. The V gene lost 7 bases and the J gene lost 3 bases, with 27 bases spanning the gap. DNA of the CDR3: TGTGCCAGCAACCAGGGTTTTCGGACCGATCAGCGCGACACCGGGGAGCTGTTTTTT. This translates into CASNQGFRTDQRDTGELFF.

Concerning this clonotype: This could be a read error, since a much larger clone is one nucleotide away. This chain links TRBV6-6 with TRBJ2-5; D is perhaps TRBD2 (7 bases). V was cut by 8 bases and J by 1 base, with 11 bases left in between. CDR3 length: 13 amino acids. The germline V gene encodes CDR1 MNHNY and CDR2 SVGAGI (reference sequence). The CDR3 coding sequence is TGTGCCAGCTTCGGGGGGCCCCAAGAGACCCAGTACTTC. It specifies CASFGGPQETQYF.

For the CDR3, the DNA is TGCAGTGCTAGTCATCGGACTAGCGGAAACAATGAGCAGTTCTTC. This sequence encodes CSASHRTSGNNEQFF. This chain joins TRBV20-1 and TRBJ2-1, with 10 bases matching TRBD2. The V gene's germline CDR1 is DFQATT and CDR2 SNEGSKA (reference sequence). With 3 bases clipped from V and 5 bases from J, the junction kept 7 bases outside the gene matches. This CDR3 has 15 residues.

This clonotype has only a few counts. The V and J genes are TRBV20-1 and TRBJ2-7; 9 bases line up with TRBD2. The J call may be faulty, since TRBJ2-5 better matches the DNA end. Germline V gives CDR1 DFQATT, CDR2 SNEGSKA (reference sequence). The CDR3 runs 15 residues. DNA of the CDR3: TGCAGTGCTAGAAATATGCTAGCGGGGCACGAGACCCAGTACTTC. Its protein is CSARNMLAGHETQYF.

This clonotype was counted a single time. For the CDR3, the DNA is TGTGCCAGCAGTCCCCACAGGGGCGTTAGTAACACTGAAGCTTTCTTT. Its protein product is CASSPHRGVSNTEAFF. This sequence joins TRBV6-6 and TRBJ1-1; TRBD1 matches 7 bases. CDR3 length equals 16 residues. With V trimmed by 5 bases and J by 2 bases, 11 bases remained unmatched. The germline CDR1 and CDR2 sequences are MNHNY and SVGAGI (reference sequence).